The 30 T cell receptor beta chains presented below share a single source sample, sequenced in a study of regulatory T cells in long-lasting Graves disease. Assembly of TCR beta libraries relied on iRepertoire HTBI primers together with Arm-PCR of CDR3 regions. TCRdb passed the multiplex PCR reads through MiXCR, listing each CDR3 protein once. Among about 460,000 distinct CDR3 sequences listed, about 14% were seen once. The time point was: newly diagnosed GD, antithyroid drugs for less than 3 months. Making the TCR library involved RNA that had been extracted from PBMCs. The same sample was also used in a study of T cells in Graves' hyperthyroidism and ophthalmopathy.

The sample in question was peripheral blood mononuclear cells (PBMCs), obtained at new diagnosis, from a patient treated with antithyroid drugs. The receptors come from a woman in her forties or fifties with Graves disease.

This clonotype was observed at least ten times. The chain links TRBV7-9 to TRBJ2-1; 13 bases match TRBD2. The CDR3 has 19 residues. The germline V gene encodes CDR1 SEHNR and CDR2 FQNEAQ (reference sequence). V was clipped by 5 bases and J by 6 bases; unmatched bases: 16. In DNA, the CDR3 is TGTGCCAGCAGCCAGGGACTAGCGGGAAAGGGGCCGGGTAGCAATGAGCAGTTCTTC. Encoded protein: CASSQGLAGKGPGSNEQFF.

This clonotype was observed a handful of times. This chain connects TRBV5-1 to TRBJ2-3, with D perhaps TRBD1 or TRBD2 (6 bases each). CDR1 and CDR2 (germline): SGHRS, YFSETQ. V shed 3 bases and J shed 5 bases, with 16 bases lying between them. The CDR3 spans 15 residues. CDR3 residues: CASSSSRGEEDTQYF. Here the CDR3 DNA reads TGCGCCAGCAGCTCCAGTAGGGGGGAGGAAGATACGCAGTATTTT. The full variable domain, its missing parts supplied by reference TRBV5-1 and TRBJ2-3, is KAGVTQTPRYLIKTRGQQVTLSCSPISGHRSVSWYQQTPGQGLQFLFEYFSETQRNKGNFPGRFSGRQFSNSRSEMNVSTLELGDSALYLCASSSSRGEEDTQYFGPGTRLTVL.

This clonotype was counted at least ten times. V and J are TRBV28 and TRBJ2-3; tentatively, D is TRBD2 (5 bases). The germline CDR1 and CDR2 sequences are MDHEN and SYDVKM. There are 16 residues in the CDR3. Trimming cost V 1 base and J 2 bases, with 13 bases left between them. CDR3 in amino acids: CASSLYQRPFTDTQYF. As DNA, the CDR3 is TGTGCCAGCAGTTTATACCAGCGGCCCTTCACAGATACGCAGTATTTT. Based on the CDR3 plus reference TRBV28 and TRBJ2-3, the full variable domain is DVKVTQSSRYLVKRTGEKVFLECVQDMDHENMFWYRQDPGLGLRLIYFSYDVKMKEKGDIPEGYSVSREKKERFSLILESASTNQTSMYLCASSLYQRPFTDTQYFGPGTRLTVL.

In this sample, this clonotype turned up many times. The chain combines TRBV6-1 with TRBJ1-1; 8 bases are shared with TRBD1. V lost 3 bases to trimming and J lost 0 bases; unmatched junction nucleotides: 3. Germline CDR1 MNHNS, CDR2 SASEGT. The CDR3 length is 15 residues. The CDR3 loop is CASSERTGLNTEAFF. DNA of the CDR3: TGTGCCAGCAGTGAGAGGACAGGGTTGAACACTGAAGCTTTCTTT.

The chain employs TRBV12-3 or TRBV12-4 and TRBJ2-1; D uncertain. Trimming pared 6 bases from V and 3 bases from J, leaving 6 bases between. The CDR3 loop spans 12 amino acids. CDR3 nucleotides: TGTGCCAGCAGCAAAAACTACAATGAGCAGTTCTTC. This sequence encodes CASSKNYNEQFF.

The gene calls are TRBV29-1 and TRBJ2-2; tentatively, D is TRBD2 (7 bases). Trimming pared 7 bases from V and 4 bases from J, leaving 16 bases between. Germline CDR1 and CDR2: SQVTM and ANQGSEA. The CDR3 contains 14 residues. In DNA form, the CDR3 reads TGCAGCGGCGCGGGGGCCTCGGGCACCGGGGAGCTGTTTTTT. This sequence encodes CSGAGASGTGELFF.

This clonotype appeared many times. This chain joins TRBV28 and TRBJ2-7, with D uncertain. Germline V gives CDR1 MDHEN, CDR2 SYDVKM. V was cut by 1 base and J by 6 bases, with 7 bases left in between. There are 12 residues in the CDR3. In nucleotides, the CDR3 is TGTGCCAGCAGTTTATCCGGGTCCGAGCAGTACTTC. Translating gives CASSLSGSEQYF.

This clonotype was seen only a few times. The V call is TRBV24-1, the J call TRBJ1-5; unclear D gene. The CDR3 is 12 amino acids. Germline V gives CDR1 KGHDR, CDR2 SFDVKD. Trimming left V 1 base short and J 4 bases short, with 1 base between. The DNA of the CDR3 is TGTGCCACCAGTGATTTAAATCAGCCCCAGCATTTT. This sequence encodes CATSDLNQPQHF.

This clonotype was observed at least ten times. The V gene is TRBV10-3, the J gene TRBJ1-1; 7 bases line up with TRBD1. The germline gives CDR1 ENHRY, CDR2 SYGVKD. This CDR3 is 15 amino acids long. The trim removed 6 bases at V and 1 base at J, leaving 8 bases unmatched. The CDR3 region is CAIRQRDSGNTEAFF. Here the CDR3 DNA reads TGTGCCATCAGACAACGGGACAGTGGGAACACTGAAGCTTTCTTT.

This clonotype came up many times. The chain combines TRBV3-1 with TRBJ2-7; D is perhaps TRBD2 (5 bases). The germline CDR1 and CDR2 sequences are LGHDT and YNNKEL (reference sequence). There are 13 residues in the CDR3. V was trimmed by 2 bases and J by 2 bases, leaving 7 bases between them. DNA of the CDR3: TGTGCCAGCAGCCAACCCGGGACCTACGAGCAGTACTTC. Translation gives CASSQPGTYEQYF.

This clonotype was counted at least ten times. The chain joins TRBV12-3 or TRBV12-4 to TRBJ2-7, with 13 bases fitting TRBD2. V shed 6 bases, J shed 5 bases, and the junction held 7 bases outside the gene matches. The CDR3 is 15 amino acids. In DNA, the CDR3 is TGTGCCAGCAGCCCCGGGACTAGCGGGATCCACGAGCAGTACTTC. Protein: CASSPGTSGIHEQYF.

Details on this clonotype: Mismatch with germline at one junction end may stem from a read error. The V and J genes are TRBV6-1 and TRBJ1-4, with 7 bases lining up with TRBD1. This CDR3 has 15 amino acids. In germline, CDR1 is MNHNS, CDR2 SASEGT. The CDR3 here is CAGSHFGQANEKLFF. The DNA for the CDR3 is TGTGCCGGCAGCCACTTCGGACAGGCAAATGAAAAACTGTTTTTT.

A few counts support this clonotype. CDR3 amino acids: CASSTQGAPAGEQFF. The CDR3 DNA sequence: TGTGCCAGTAGTACACAGGGAGCCCCCGCGGGTGAGCAGTTCTTC. The chain combines TRBV19 with TRBJ2-1; tentative D call: TRBD1 (6 bases). Germline V lookup: CDR1 LNHDA, CDR2 SQIVND (reference sequence). This CDR3 has 15 amino acids. V was pared by 4 bases and J by 9 bases, with 19 bases between.

This clonotype was recorded at least ten times. The chain's CDR3 is CASSQDLVVGRTDTQYF. The CDR3 DNA reads TGTGCCAGCAGCCAAGACTTGGTAGTGGGCCGCACAGATACGCAGTATTTT. This chain connects TRBV3-1 to TRBJ2-3; D gene uncertain. Trimming left V 0 bases short and J 1 base short, with 14 bases between. The CDR3 is made up of 17 amino acids. Germline V gene data show CDR1 as LGHDT and CDR2 as YNNKEL (reference sequence).

The chain carries TRBV3-1 and TRBJ1-1; D is undetermined. CDR3 size: 13 residues. Germline CDR1 reads LGHDT; CDR2 reads YNNKEL (reference sequence). Between the trimmed V and J ends, which lost 1 base and 3 bases, there was a span of 6 bases. CDR3 amino acids: CASSQVRDTEAFF. In nucleotides, the CDR3 is TGTGCCAGCAGCCAAGTTAGAGACACTGAAGCTTTCTTT.

The chain has TRBV6-5 and TRBJ2-5; D is unclear. Trimming left V 2 bases short and J 5 bases short, with 9 bases between. CDR3 size: 13 residues. CDR1 MNHEY and CDR2 SVGAGI come from the germline V gene. CDR3 sequence reads: CASSYRGPETQYF. The CDR3 nucleotides are TGTGCCAGCAGTTACCGTGGTCCGGAGACCCAGTACTTC.

Note on this clonotype: This may stem from a read error, because a much larger clone lies one nucleotide away. CDR3 amino acids: CVSSLLLAGFETQYF. CDR3 DNA: TGTGTCAGCAGTTTACTACTAGCGGGTTTTGAGACCCAGTACTTC. V and J are TRBV28 and TRBJ2-5, with 9 bases identical to TRBD2. CDR3 size: 15 residues. Germline CDR1 MDHEN, CDR2 SYDVKM.

This clonotype appeared many times. This chain links TRBV3-1 with TRBJ1-5; unclear D gene. Germline V gene lookup returns CDR1 LGHDT and CDR2 YNNKEL (reference sequence). The germline V and J ends were trimmed by 1 base and 6 bases, with 7 bases remaining between them. CDR3 size: 13 residues. The CDR3 region is CASSQGLTQPQHF. DNA for the CDR3: TGTGCCAGCAGCCAAGGTCTGACTCAGCCCCAGCATTTT.

This clonotype was detected a few times. This sequence joins TRBV9 and TRBJ1-2, with D possibly being TRBD1 (6 bases). V was cut by 3 bases and J by 7 bases, with 10 bases left in between. This CDR3 has 12 amino acids. Germline CDR1 and CDR2: SGDLS and YYNGEE. This CDR3 reads CASSARGGGYTF. The CDR3 DNA sequence: TGTGCCAGCAGCGCCAGAGGGGGTGGCTACACCTTC.

J is TRBJ2-5 and V is TRBV4-1; 7 positions agree with TRBD2. Germline CDR1 reads MGHRA; CDR2 reads YSYEKL. The CDR3 has 14 amino acids. V gave up 4 bases and J gave up 4 bases; unmatched junction bases: 6. CDR3 region: CASSLPSGIETQYF. For the CDR3, the DNA is TGCGCCAGCAGCCTACCTAGCGGAATAGAGACCCAGTACTTC.

The V gene is TRBV4-1, the J gene TRBJ2-3; TRBD2 matches at 11 bases. The V and J ends lost 0 bases and 5 bases, in that order; junction bases with no gene match: 10. Germline V CDR1 and CDR2: MGHRA, YSYEKL. The CDR3 has 18 amino acids. CDR3 nucleotide sequence: TGCGCCAGCAGCCAAGATAGGCGATGGACTAGCGGGCAAGATACGCAGTATTTT. Encoded protein: CASSQDRRWTSGQDTQYF.

V gene TRBV9 combines with J gene TRBJ2-7; D is unresolved. CDR1 is SGDLS and CDR2 is YYNGEE in the germline V gene. The ends were cut back, 7 bases at V and 1 base at J, with 12 bases in the middle. The CDR3 spans 13 residues. The CDR3 DNA sequence: TGTGCCAGCGCCCCCCCCGGATCCTACGAGCAGTACTTC. It encodes CASAPPGSYEQYF.

About this clonotype itself: Since a much larger clone is just one base distant, this may be a read error. The rearrangement links TRBV2 to TRBJ2-1, with D tentatively TRBD1 (6 bases). The CDR3 has 12 amino acids. Germline V lookup: CDR1 SNHLY, CDR2 FYNNEI. The CDR3 protein is CASSEWQGQELF. Written as DNA, the CDR3 is TGTGCCAGCAGTGAATGGCAGGGGCAGGAGCTCTTC.

This clonotype was counted ten times or more. This rearrangement joins TRBV6-9 to TRBJ1-3; D unresolved. CDR1 is MNHGY and CDR2 is SVAAGI in the germline V gene. Trimming took 4 bases from V and 4 from J, leaving 14 bases between them. The CDR3 has 15 amino acids. CDR3 coding DNA: TGTGCCAGCAGTTCCTCGCAGCTGGGAGGAAACACCATATATTTT. Translation: CASSSSQLGGNTIYF.

This clonotype was recorded many times. This chain connects TRBV2 to TRBJ2-2; unclear D gene. This CDR3 contains 12 residues. Deletions cut 10 bases from V and 6 bases from J, with 12 bases between. Germline V gene data show CDR1 as SNHLY and CDR2 as FYNNEI. The CDR3 reads CATGADAGELFF. DNA of the CDR3: TGTGCCACCGGTGCGGACGCCGGGGAGCTGTTTTTT.

The chain links TRBV20-1 to TRBJ2-7; no clear D. V lost 2 bases and J lost 2, with 10 bases in between. Germline-derived CDR1 and CDR2 are DFQATT and SNEGSKA (reference sequence). The CDR3 totals 13 residues. The CDR3 DNA reads TGCAGTGCTAGAAAGGACCCAGCCTACGAGCAGTACTTC. Its translation: CSARKDPAYEQYF.

This clonotype was recorded at least ten times. The V call is TRBV12-3 or TRBV12-4, the J call TRBJ2-5; D not certain. This CDR3 region has 12 residues. The V end was cut by 2 bases, the J end by 4 bases, with 5 bases between. In DNA, the CDR3 is TGTGCCAGCAGTTTAACGGGAGAGACCCAGTACTTC. The encoded protein is CASSLTGETQYF.

This clonotype was recorded at least ten times. This rearrangement joins TRBV2 to TRBJ2-2, with 8 bases lining up with TRBD1. Germline V gives CDR1 SNHLY, CDR2 FYNNEI. V lost 4 bases to trimming and J lost 6 bases; unmatched junction nucleotides: 1. This CDR3 has 13 amino acids. CDR3 sequence (DNA): TGTGCCAGCAGTGTACAGGGGGCCGGGGAGCTGTTTTTT. This translates into CASSVQGAGELFF. The whole variable domain, remainder taken from reference TRBV2 and TRBJ2-2, is EPEVTQTPSHQVTQMGQEVILRCVPISNHLYFYWYRQILGQKVEFLVSFYNNEISEKSEIFDDQFSVERPDGSNFTLKIRSTKLEDSAMYFCASSVQGAGELFFGEGSRLTVL.

There are many counts of this clonotype. The V gene is TRBV7-2, the J gene TRBJ2-5; 7 positions match TRBD2. V dropped 0 bases and J dropped 2; count of bases not matched to a gene: 9. This CDR3 is built from 17 residues. Germline-derived CDR1 and CDR2 are SGHTA and FQGNSA. CDR3 bases: TGTGCCAGCAGCTTAGCGCGGACTAGTGGTCGACAAGAGACCCAGTACTTC. As protein: CASSLARTSGRQETQYF.

The chain recombines TRBV11-3 with TRBJ2-1; possible D gene TRBD1, 6 bases. Germline lookup yields CDR1 SGHNT and CDR2 YENEEA. The CDR3 runs to 18 residues. The ends were cut back, 0 bases at V and 0 bases at J, with 15 bases in the middle. The CDR3 nucleotides are TGTGCCAGCAGCTTAGAACGGGCAGGGGCCAGCTCCTACAATGAGCAGTTCTTC. Amino acid sequence: CASSLERAGASSYNEQFF. Variable domain in full (rest from reference TRBV11-3 and TRBJ2-1): EAGVVQSPRYKIIEKKQPVAFWCNPISGHNTLYWYLQNLGQGPELLIRYENEEAVDDSQLPKDRFSAERLKGVDSTLKIQPAELGDSAVYLCASSLERAGASSYNEQFFGPGTRLTVL.